This TCR beta chain was documented in a study of cytomegalovirus exposure and HLA in healthy donors. V lost 4 bases to trimming and J lost 10 bases; unmatched junction nucleotides: 3. CDR3 size: 14 residues. CDR1 LNHDA and CDR2 SQIVND come from the germline V gene (reference sequence). Study-level results: There were some V segments, including TRBV6-2 and TRBV6-3, excluded as indistinguishable.

The PCR ran on 60 Vbeta and 13 Jbeta primers. Profiling relied on immunoSEQ multiplex PCR, and the TCRdb table lists in-frame clones only, not all of them. The sample gives tens of thousands of clones, about 78% of which show up once; 9% to 13% is in the top ten. This clone appeared a few times. The antigen remains unidentified. The donors comprised healthy bone marrow donors. The receptor's source is a woman aged 40 to 50 in good health and CMV-seropositive. Source material: PBMCs. The chain joins TRBV19 to TRBJ1-6, with TRBD1 identical over 11 bases. The CDR3 DNA is TGTGCCAGTAGTAAAGGACAGGGGGCATCACCCCTCCACTTT. It is translated as CASSKGQGASPLHF. The complete variable domain, with remaining parts taken from reference TRBV19 and TRBJ1-6, reads DGGITQSPKYLFRKEGQNVTLSCEQNLNHDAMYWYRQDPGQGLRLIYYSQIVNDFQKGDIAEGYSVSREKKESFPLTVTSAQKNPTAFYLCASSKGQGASPLHFGNGTRLTVT.